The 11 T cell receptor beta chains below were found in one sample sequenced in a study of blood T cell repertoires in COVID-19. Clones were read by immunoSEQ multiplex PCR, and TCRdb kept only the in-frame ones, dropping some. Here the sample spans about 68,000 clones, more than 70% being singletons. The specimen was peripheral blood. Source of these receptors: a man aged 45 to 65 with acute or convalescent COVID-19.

In nucleotides, the CDR3 is TGTGCCAGCAGCAACCGGGACATCCAAGAGACCCAGTACTTC. Amino acids: CASSNRDIQETQYF. The chain uses TRBV11-3 and TRBJ2-5, with a tentative D call TRBD1 (6 bases). There are 14 residues in the CDR3. Trimming pared 5 bases from V and 1 base from J, leaving 11 bases between. The germline V gene encodes CDR1 SGHNT and CDR2 YENEEA.

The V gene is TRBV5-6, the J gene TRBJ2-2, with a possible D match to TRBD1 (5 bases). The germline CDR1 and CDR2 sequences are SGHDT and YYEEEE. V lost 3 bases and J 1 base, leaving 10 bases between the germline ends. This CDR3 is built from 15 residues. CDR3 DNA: TGTGCCAGCAGCTCCTTGACAGAGAACACCGGGGAGCTGTTTTTT. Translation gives CASSSLTENTGELFF. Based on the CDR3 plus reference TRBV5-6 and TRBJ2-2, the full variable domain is DAGVTQSPTHLIKTRGQQVTLRCSPKSGHDTVSWYQQALGQGPQFIFQYYEEEERQRGNFPDRFSGHQFPNYSSELNVNALLLGDSALYLCASSSLTENTGELFFGEGSRLTVL.

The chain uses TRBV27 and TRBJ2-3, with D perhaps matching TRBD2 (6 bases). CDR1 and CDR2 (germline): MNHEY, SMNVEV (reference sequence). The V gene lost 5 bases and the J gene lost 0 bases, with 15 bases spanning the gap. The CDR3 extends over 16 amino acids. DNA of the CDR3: TGTGCCAGCAGTCCCTATCCGGGGACTAGCACAGATACGCAGTATTTT. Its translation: CASSPYPGTSTDTQYF.

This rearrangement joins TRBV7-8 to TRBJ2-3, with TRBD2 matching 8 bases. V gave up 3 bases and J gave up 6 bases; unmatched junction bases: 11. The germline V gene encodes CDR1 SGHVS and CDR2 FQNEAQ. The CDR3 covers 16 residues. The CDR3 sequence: CASSFTGGAPMDTQYF. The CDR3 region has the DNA TGTGCCAGCAGCTTTACGGGAGGGGCCCCGATGGATACGCAGTATTTT.

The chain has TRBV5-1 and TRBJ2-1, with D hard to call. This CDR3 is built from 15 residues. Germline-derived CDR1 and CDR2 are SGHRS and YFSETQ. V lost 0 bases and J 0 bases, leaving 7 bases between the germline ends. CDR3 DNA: TGCGCCAGCAGCTTGGGGTGGAGCTCCTACAATGAGCAGTTCTTC. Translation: CASSLGWSSYNEQFF.

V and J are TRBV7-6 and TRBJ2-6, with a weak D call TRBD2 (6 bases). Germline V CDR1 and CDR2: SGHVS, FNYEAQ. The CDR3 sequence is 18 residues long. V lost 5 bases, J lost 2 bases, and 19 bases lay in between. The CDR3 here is CASSPAGGTFPGANVLTF. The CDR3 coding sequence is TGTGCCAGCAGCCCAGCGGGCGGGACGTTCCCTGGGGCCAACGTCCTGACTTTC.

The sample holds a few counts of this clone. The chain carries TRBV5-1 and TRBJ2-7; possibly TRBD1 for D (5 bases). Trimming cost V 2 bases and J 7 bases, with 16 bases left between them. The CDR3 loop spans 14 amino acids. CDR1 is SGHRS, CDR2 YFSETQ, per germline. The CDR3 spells CASSLGAQSWEQYF. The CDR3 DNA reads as TGCGCCAGCAGCTTAGGGGCGCAATCGTGGGAGCAGTACTTC. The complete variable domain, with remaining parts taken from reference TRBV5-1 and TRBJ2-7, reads KAGVTQTPRYLIKTRGQQVTLSCSPISGHRSVSWYQQTPGQGLQFLFEYFSETQRNKGNFPGRFSGRQFSNSRSEMNVSTLELGDSALYLCASSLGAQSWEQYFGPGTRLTVT.

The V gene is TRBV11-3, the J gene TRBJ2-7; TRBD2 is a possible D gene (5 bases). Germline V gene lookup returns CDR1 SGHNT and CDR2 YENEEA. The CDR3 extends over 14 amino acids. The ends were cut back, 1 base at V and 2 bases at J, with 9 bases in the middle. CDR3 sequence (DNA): TGTGCCAGCAGCTTAGCGGCGGGCCCCTACGAGCAGTACTTC. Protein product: CASSLAAGPYEQYF.

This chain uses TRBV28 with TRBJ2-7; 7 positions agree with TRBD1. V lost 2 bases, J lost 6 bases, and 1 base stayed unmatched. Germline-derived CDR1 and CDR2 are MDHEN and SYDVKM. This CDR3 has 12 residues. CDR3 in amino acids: CASSLRGLEQYF. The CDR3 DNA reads TGTGCCAGCAGTTTAAGGGGGCTCGAGCAGTACTTC.

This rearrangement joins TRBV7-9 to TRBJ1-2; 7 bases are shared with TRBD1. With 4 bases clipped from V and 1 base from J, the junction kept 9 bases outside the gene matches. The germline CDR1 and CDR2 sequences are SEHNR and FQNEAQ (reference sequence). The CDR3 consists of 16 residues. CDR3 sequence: CASSSTGTDFNYGYTF. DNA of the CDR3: TGTGCCAGCAGCTCGACCGGGACAGACTTTAACTATGGCTACACCTTC.

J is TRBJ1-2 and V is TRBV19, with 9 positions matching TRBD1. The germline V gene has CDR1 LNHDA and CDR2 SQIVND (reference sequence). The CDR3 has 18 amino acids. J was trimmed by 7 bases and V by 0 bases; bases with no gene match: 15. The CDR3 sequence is CASSIDISDLGQGSGYTF. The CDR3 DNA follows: TGTGCCAGTAGTATAGATATATCCGACCTGGGACAGGGTTCTGGCTACACCTTC.